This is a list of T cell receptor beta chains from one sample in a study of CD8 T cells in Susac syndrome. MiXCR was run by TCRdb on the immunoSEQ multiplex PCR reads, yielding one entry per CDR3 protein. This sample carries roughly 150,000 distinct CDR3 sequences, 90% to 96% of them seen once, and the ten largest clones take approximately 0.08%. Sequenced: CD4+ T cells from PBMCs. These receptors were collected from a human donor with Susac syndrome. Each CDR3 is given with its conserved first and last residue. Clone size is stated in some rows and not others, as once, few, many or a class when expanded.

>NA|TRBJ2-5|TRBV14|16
CASSQVLAGGPETQYF
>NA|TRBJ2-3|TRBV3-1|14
CASSLSEGTDTQYF
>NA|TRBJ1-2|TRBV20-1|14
CSVTGTGYSYGYTF
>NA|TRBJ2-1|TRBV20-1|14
CSAGNGVSNNEQFF
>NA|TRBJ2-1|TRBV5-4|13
CASSPTTYNEQFF
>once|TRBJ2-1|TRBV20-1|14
CSASSRTQAGEQFF
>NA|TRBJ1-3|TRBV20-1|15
CSAPRAGSGGNTIYF
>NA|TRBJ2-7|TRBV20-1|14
CRMAGTSGTYEQYF
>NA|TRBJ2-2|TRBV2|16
CASSGPAGGGTGELFF
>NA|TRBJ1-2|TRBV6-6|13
CASSYDNSRGYTF
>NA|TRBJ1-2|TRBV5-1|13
CASSWDRTYGYTF
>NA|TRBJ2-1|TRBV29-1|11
CSVGEDNEQFF
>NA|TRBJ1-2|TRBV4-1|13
CASRMTGTYGYTF
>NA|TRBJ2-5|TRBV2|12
CASSVRAGGQYF
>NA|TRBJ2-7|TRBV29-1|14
CSVVGGQPPYEQYF
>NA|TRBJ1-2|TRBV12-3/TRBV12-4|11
CASSLTGSYTF
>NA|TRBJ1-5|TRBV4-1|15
CASSQGRTGNQPQHF
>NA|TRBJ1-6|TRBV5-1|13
CASSLGGLAPLHF
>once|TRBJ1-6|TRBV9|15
CASSVTTGGDSPLHF
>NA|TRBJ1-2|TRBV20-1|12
CSARESWYGYTF
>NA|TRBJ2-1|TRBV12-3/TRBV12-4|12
CASSSRDTGQFF
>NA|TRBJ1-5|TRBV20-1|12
CSASDTNQPQHF
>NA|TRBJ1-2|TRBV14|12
CASSQEDYGYTF
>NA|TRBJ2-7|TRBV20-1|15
CSARPSAGGRYEQYF
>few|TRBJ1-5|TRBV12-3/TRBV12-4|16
CASSLGGVPSNQPQHF
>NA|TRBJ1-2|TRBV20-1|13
CSARVGFHYGYTF
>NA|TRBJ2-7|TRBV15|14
CATSTSSGSDEQYF
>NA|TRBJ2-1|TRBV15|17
CATSRDRWLEPSDEQFF
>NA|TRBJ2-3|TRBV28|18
CASSGEGGAGLRTDTQYF
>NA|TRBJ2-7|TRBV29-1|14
CSVVAGGGLGEQYF
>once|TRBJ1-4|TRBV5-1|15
CASSPGQATNEKLFF